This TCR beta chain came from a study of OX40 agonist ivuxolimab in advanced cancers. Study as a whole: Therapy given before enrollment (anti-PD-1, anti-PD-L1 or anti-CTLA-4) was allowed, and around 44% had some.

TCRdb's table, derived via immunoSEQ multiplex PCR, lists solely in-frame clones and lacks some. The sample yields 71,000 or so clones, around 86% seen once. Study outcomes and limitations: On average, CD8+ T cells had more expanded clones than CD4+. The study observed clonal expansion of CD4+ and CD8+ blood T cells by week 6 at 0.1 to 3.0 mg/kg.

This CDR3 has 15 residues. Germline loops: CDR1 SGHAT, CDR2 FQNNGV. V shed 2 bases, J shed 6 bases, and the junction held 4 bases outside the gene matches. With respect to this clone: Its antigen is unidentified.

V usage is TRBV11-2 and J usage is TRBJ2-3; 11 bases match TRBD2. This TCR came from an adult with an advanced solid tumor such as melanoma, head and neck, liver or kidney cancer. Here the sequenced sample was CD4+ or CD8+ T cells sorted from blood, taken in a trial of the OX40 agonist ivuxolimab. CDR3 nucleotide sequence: TGTGCCAGCAGCTTAATGCTAGCGGGGGGCGATACGCAGTATTTT. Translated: CASSLMLAGGDTQYF.